Below are 10 T cell receptor beta chains sequenced from a single sample in a study of blood T cell repertoires in COVID-19. Sequencing used immunoSEQ multiplex PCR; TCRdb keeps in-frame clones, though not all of them. The profile shows 70,000 to 85,000 clones, 65% to 85% of them singletons. Sequencing was done on a sample of peripheral blood. These receptors were obtained from an elderly man with active or convalescent COVID-19.

The V gene is TRBV5-1, the J gene TRBJ2-3; 9 nucleotides match TRBD1. The CDR3 covers 16 residues. CDR1 is SGHRS and CDR2 is YFSETQ in the germline V gene. J lost 4 bases, V lost 5 bases, and 11 bases had no gene match. CDR3 in amino acids: CASSRRTGQGSDTQYF. The CDR3, as DNA: TGCGCCAGCAGTCGGCGGACGGGACAGGGTTCAGATACGCAGTATTTT.

The chain employs TRBV9 and TRBJ2-3; 8 nucleotides line up with TRBD2. Germline CDR1 is SGDLS and CDR2 is YYNGEE. CDR3 length: 17 residues. With V trimmed by 3 bases and J by 4 bases, 13 bases remained unmatched. The chain's CDR3 is CASSERGGGLGADTQYF. The CDR3 bases are TGTGCCAGCAGCGAGCGAGGTGGGGGACTAGGGGCAGATACGCAGTATTTT.

The rearrangement joins TRBV20-1 to TRBJ1-2; D is possibly TRBD1 (5 bases). This CDR3 contains 11 residues. Deletions cut 6 bases from V and 4 bases from J, with 9 bases between. The germline V gene encodes CDR1 DFQATT and CDR2 SNEGSKA (reference sequence). CDR3 DNA: TGCAGTGCCACACAGGTCTATGGCTACACCTTC. Its protein is CSATQVYGYTF.

The J gene is TRBJ1-2, the V gene TRBV2; 10 nucleotides align to TRBD1. The CDR3 sequence is 14 residues long. CDR1 SNHLY and CDR2 FYNNEI come from the germline V gene. V was pared by 7 bases and J by 5 bases, with 7 bases of the junction left unmatched. In DNA form, the CDR3 reads TGTGCCAGCATGCGACAGGGGGCCGAGTATGGCTACACCTTC. This codes for CASMRQGAEYGYTF.

The chain combines TRBV4-1 with TRBJ1-3, with 8 positions matching TRBD1. Germline CDR1 and CDR2: MGHRA and YSYEKL. CDR3 length: 18 residues. V was clipped by 3 bases and J by 0 bases; unmatched bases: 10. The CDR3, as DNA: TGCGCCAGCAGCCAGGGCGGGACAGGCGATAGCTCTGGAAACACCATATATTTT. This encodes CASSQGGTGDSSGNTIYF.

The genes are TRBV2 and TRBJ1-5, with a tentative D call TRBD1 (5 bases). Germline V gene sequence: CDR1 SNHLY, CDR2 FYNNEI. There are 14 residues in the CDR3. The ends were cut back, 7 bases at V and 2 bases at J, with 12 bases in the middle. The CDR3 here is CASKGSTGNQPQHF. CDR3 nucleotide sequence: TGTGCCAGCAAGGGTTCGACAGGCAATCAGCCCCAGCATTTT.

The V call is TRBV4-1, the J call TRBJ1-3; perhaps TRBD1 as D (6 bases). The V gene's germline CDR1 is MGHRA and CDR2 YSYEKL. V was shortened by 4 bases and J by 4 bases, with 23 bases between the two germline ends. This CDR3 comprises 18 residues. CDR3 DNA sequence: TGCGCCAGCAGCCTGGGGAGGGCGCAGGGGCCCCACGGAAACACCATATATTTT. Translating it yields CASSLGRAQGPHGNTIYF.

The chain carries TRBV5-1 and TRBJ1-2, with D possibly being TRBD1 (5 bases). This CDR3 has 14 amino acids. Trimming pared 6 bases from V and 4 bases from J, leaving 16 bases between. CDR1 is SGHRS and CDR2 is YFSETQ in the germline V gene. The chain's CDR3 is CASKVSYRPYGYTF. CDR3 nucleotides: TGCGCCAGCAAAGTGTCGTACAGGCCCTATGGCTACACCTTC.

The chain couples TRBV5-1 to TRBJ1-1, with 8 bases lining up with TRBD1. V was pared by 4 bases and J by 1 base, with 3 bases of the junction left unmatched. Germline CDR1 reads SGHRS; CDR2 reads YFSETQ. The CDR3 totals 14 residues. The CDR3 DNA follows: TGCGCCAGCAGCGTCGGACAGGGGAACACTGAAGCTTTCTTT. Translated, it gives CASSVGQGNTEAFF.

V usage is TRBV5-1 and J usage is TRBJ2-1; TRBD2 aligns across 10 bases. Trimming cost V 3 bases and J 2 bases; bases outside gene matches: 14. The CDR3 is 19 residues long. Per the germline V gene, CDR1 is SGHRS and CDR2 is YFSETQ. DNA for the CDR3: TGCGCCAGCAGCTCGCCCGCGGCTAGCGGGGGCCTTGCCTACAATGAGCAGTTCTTC. Its translation: CASSSPAASGGLAYNEQFF.